This T cell receptor beta chain is from a study of T cells in localized non-small cell lung cancer. Points from the study as a whole: Because sequencing included only one region (of the tumor), heterogeneity remains possible. Adjacent uninvolved lung tissue had the highest T cell clonality, exceeding tumor. Increased T cell density in blood showed an association with longer overall survival. Among the top 100 tumor clones, a median approximately 55 appeared in adjacent lung.

In regard to this clone: As yet, its antigen is unknown.

Germline V gives CDR1 LGHNT, CDR2 FRNRAP. The CDR3 totals 15 residues. Trimming removed 6 bases from V and 7 bases from J, with 18 bases in between. TCRdb's copy holds only in-frame clones and misses some; the assay was immunoSEQ multiplex PCR. The table records under 40,000 clones, about nine tenths of them present only once. This sequence originates from a woman between 35 and 70 years old with stage I lung adenocarcinoma. The rearrangement joins TRBV12-5 to TRBJ1-4; a weak D match, TRBD1 (5 bases). The specimen comprised peripheral blood, sampled before any cancer treatment. The CDR3 loop is CASGLTPERGEKLFF. The CDR3 region has the DNA TGTGCTAGTGGCTTGACCCCGGAGAGGGGTGAAAAACTGTTTTTT.